This TCR beta chain came from a study of identical twins. The CDR3 is 14 amino acids. Looked up from germline, CDR1 is DFQATT and CDR2 is SNEGSKA (reference sequence). V was clipped by 3 bases and J by 3 bases, with 12 bases between them. TCRdb ran MiXCR on the 5' RACE reads and lists one entry per CDR3 protein. Here the sample spans around 1.7 million distinct CDR3 sequences, under 35% being singletons. The material sequenced was cord blood. This TCR came from a newborn girl in good health. The V call is TRBV20-1, the J call TRBJ1-5; no firm D call. The CDR3 DNA reads as TGCAGTGCTAGCTCGATGGATTACAATCAGCCCCAGCATTTT. It yields the protein CSASSMDYNQPQHF.